This T cell receptor beta chain stems from a study of T cells in Graves' hyperthyroidism and ophthalmopathy. Study overall: Any treatment followed the collection of peripheral blood at initial diagnosis. General study results and limits: Most thyroid clonotypes that were expanded above 0.001 also turned up in blood.

Clinical Activity Scores of at least 3, NOSPECS grades of at least 4 and durations under 3 months characterized ophthalmopathy patients. The diagnostic basis comprised clinical symptoms, serum thyroxine and TRAb, thyroid ultrasound and orbital computed tomography. As to this clonotype: Antigen: not known.

TCR beta CDR3 regions were amplified from RNA. A first-round RT-PCR of the TCR CDR3 used the HTBI primer set. TCRdb processed the multiplex PCR reads anew with MiXCR; each CDR3 protein has one entry. The sample gives about 640,000 distinct CDR3 sequences, around 20% of which show up once; 30% to 40% is in the top ten. This TCR was sampled from a young man with Graves' ophthalmopathy. The sequenced sample consisted of blood.

CDR3 sequence reads: CASSLGNSNTGELFF. CDR3 bases: TGTGCCAGCAGCTTAGGCAACTCGAACACCGGGGAGCTGTTTTTT. The chain combines TRBV7-9 with TRBJ2-2; unclear D gene. The germline gives CDR1 SEHNR, CDR2 FQNEAQ (reference sequence). V lost 1 base to trimming and J lost 0 bases, with 6 bases between them. The CDR3 loop spans 15 amino acids.